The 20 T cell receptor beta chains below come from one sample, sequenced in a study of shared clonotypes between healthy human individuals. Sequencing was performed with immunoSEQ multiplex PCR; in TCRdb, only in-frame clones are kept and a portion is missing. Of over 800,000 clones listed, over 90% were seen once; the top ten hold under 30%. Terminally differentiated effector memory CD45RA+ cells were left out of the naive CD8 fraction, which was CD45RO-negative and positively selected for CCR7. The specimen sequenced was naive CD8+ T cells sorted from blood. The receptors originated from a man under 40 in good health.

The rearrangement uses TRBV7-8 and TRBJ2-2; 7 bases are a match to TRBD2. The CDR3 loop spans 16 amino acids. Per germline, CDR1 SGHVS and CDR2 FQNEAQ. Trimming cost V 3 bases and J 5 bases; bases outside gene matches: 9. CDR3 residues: CASSLGRGKNTGELFF. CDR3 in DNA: TGTGCCAGCAGCTTGGGGAGGGGCAAGAATACCGGGGAGCTGTTTTTT.

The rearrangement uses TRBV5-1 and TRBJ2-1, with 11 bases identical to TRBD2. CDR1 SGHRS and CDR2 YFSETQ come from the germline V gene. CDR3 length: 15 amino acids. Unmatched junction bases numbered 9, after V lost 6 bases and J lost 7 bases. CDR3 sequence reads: CASTNLAGGLNEQFF. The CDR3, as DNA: TGCGCCAGCACAAACTTAGCGGGAGGGCTAAATGAGCAGTTCTTC.

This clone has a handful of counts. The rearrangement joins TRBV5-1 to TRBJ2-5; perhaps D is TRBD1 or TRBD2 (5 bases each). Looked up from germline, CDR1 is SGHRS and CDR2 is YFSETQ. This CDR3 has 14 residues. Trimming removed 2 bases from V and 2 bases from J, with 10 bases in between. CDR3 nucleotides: TGCGCCAGCAGCTTCGTGTGGGGGCAAGAGACCCAGTACTTC. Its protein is CASSFVWGQETQYF.

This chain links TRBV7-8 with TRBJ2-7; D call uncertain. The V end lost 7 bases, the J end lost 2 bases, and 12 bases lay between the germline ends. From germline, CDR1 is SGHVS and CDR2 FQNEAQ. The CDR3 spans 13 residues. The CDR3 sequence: CASIGHTTYEQYF. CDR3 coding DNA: TGTGCCAGCATAGGGCATACTACCTACGAGCAGTACTTC.

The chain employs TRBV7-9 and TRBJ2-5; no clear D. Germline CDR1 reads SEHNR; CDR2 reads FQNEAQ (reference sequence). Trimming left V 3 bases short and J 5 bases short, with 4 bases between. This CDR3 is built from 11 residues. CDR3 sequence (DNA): TGTGCCAGCAGCTTTAAGGAGACCCAGTACTTC. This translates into CASSFKETQYF.

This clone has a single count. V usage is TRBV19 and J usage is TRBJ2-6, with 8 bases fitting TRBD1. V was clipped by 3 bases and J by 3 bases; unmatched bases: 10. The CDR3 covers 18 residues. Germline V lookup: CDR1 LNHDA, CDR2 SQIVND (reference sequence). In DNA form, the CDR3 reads TGTGCCAGTAGTATGGGGTGGACAGGGAGTCTTGGGGCCAACGTCCTGACTTTC. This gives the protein CASSMGWTGSLGANVLTF.

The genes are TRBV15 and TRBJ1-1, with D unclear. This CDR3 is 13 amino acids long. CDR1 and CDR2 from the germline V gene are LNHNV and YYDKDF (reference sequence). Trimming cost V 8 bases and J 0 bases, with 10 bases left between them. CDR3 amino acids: CATLRTLNTEAFF. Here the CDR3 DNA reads TGTGCCACCCTTCGAACCTTGAACACTGAAGCTTTCTTT.

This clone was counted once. The CDR3 DNA follows: TGTGCCAGCAGTGTGGACGGATACAATGAGCAGTTCTTC. It translates to CASSVDGYNEQFF. The chain uses TRBV6-1 and TRBJ2-1; D unclear. Deletions cut 4 bases from V and 4 bases from J, with 8 bases between. The CDR3 is 13 residues long. Germline CDR1 is MNHNS and CDR2 is SASEGT.

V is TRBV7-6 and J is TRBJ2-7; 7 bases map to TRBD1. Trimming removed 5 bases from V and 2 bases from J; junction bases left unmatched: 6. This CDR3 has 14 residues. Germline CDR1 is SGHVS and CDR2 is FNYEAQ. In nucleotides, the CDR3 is TGTGCCAGCAGCAACTACAGGGGACCCTACGAGCAGTACTTC. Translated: CASSNYRGPYEQYF.

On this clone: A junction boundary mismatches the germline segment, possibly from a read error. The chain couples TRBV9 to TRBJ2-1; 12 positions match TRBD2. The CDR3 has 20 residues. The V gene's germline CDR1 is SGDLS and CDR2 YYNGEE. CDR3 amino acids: CASSREHQAASGRAYNKQFF. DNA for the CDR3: TGTGCCAGCAGCCGAGAGCATCAGGCGGCTAGCGGGAGGGCCTACAATAAGCAGTTCTTC.

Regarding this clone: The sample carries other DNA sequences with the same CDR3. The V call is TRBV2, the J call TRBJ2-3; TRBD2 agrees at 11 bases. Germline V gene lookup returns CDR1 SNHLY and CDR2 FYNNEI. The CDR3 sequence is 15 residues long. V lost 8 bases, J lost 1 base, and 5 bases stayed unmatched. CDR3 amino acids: CASPLLAGGTDTQYF. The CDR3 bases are TGTGCCAGCCCCTTACTAGCGGGAGGCACAGATACGCAGTATTTT.

The CDR3 spells CASGFGQPNQPQHF. DNA for the CDR3: TGTGCCAGCGGCTTCGGACAGCCGAATCAGCCCCAGCATTTT. The rearrangement links TRBV2 to TRBJ1-5, with D maybe TRBD1 (6 bases). CDR1 SNHLY and CDR2 FYNNEI come from the germline V gene. V dropped 8 bases and J dropped 4 bases, with 15 bases sitting between them. The CDR3 contains 14 residues.

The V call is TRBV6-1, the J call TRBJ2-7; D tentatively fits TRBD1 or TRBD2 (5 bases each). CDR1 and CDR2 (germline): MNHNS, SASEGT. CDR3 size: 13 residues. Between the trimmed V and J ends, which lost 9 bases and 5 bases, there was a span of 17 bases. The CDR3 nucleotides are TGTGCCAGTGGCGCCGGGACCCCGAACGAGCAGTACTTC. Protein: CASGAGTPNEQYF.

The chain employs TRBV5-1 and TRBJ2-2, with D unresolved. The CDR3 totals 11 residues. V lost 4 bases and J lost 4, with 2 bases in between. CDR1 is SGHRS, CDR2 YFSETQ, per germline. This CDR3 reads CASSATGELFF. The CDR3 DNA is TGCGCCAGCAGCGCCACCGGGGAGCTGTTTTTT.

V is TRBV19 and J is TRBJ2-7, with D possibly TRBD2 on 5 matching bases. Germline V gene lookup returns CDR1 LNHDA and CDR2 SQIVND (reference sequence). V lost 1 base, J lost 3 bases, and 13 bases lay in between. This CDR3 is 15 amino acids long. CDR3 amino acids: CASSIGFGGFYEQYF. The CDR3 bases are TGTGCCAGTAGTATAGGTTTTGGAGGCTTCTACGAGCAGTACTTC.

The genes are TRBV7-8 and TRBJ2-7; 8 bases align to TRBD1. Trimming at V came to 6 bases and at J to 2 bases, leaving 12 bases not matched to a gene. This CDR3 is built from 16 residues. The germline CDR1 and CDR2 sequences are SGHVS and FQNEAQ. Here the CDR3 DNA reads TGTGCCAGCAGTCATATCATCGACAGGGGCGCCTACGAGCAGTACTTC. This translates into CASSHIIDRGAYEQYF.

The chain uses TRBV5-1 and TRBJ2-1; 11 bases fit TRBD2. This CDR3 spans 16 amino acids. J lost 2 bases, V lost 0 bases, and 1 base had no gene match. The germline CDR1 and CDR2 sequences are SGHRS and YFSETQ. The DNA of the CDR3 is TGCGCCAGCAGCTTGGGACTAGCGGGGCCCTACAATGAGCAGTTCTTC. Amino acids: CASSLGLAGPYNEQFF.

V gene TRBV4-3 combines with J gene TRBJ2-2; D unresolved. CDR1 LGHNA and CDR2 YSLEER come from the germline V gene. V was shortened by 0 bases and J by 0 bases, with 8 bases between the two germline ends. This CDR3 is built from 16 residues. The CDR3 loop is CASSQDTATNTGELFF. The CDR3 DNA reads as TGCGCCAGCAGCCAAGACACAGCTACGAACACCGGGGAGCTGTTTTTT.

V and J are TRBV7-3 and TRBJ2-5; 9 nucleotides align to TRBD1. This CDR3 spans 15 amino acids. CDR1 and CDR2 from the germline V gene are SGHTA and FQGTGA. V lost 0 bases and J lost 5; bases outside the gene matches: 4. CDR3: CASSLTGTGLETQYF. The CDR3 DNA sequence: TGTGCCAGCAGCTTAACGGGGACAGGGCTGGAGACCCAGTACTTC.

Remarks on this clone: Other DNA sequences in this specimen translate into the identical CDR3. The CDR3 DNA reads TGCGCCAGCAGCTTGGACAGGGCGTCCTACGAGCAGTACTTC. Its translation is CASSLDRASYEQYF. The rearrangement uses TRBV5-1 and TRBJ2-7; TRBD1 might be the D (6 bases). V lost 0 bases and J 1 base, leaving 8 bases between the germline ends. This CDR3 contains 14 residues. Germline V gene data show CDR1 as SGHRS and CDR2 as YFSETQ.